These T cell receptor beta chains were read from a single sample in a study of blood T cell repertoires in COVID-19. Here immunoSEQ multiplex PCR was the method, and the copy in TCRdb shows in-frame clones only, minus some. The table has around 310,000 clones, roughly nine tenths seen once. What was sequenced was PBMCs or T cells enriched from blood (not recorded which). Receptors were obtained from a woman aged 25 to 39 who had recovered from COVID-19. CDR3s include the opening cysteine and the closing phenylalanine or tryptophan.

v_gene	j_gene	CDR3aa
TRBV4-1	TRBJ1-3	CASSQPGTDSGNTIYF
TRBV6-5	TRBJ2-2	CASRTGGTYTGELFF
TRBV27	TRBJ2-3	CASSFTFTGGITDTQYF
TRBV7-8	TRBJ1-5	CASSLVPGVQPQHF
TRBV28	TRBJ1-5	CASSPSGLNQPQHF
TRBV2	TRBJ2-7	CASRDTGQSFYEQYF
TRBV9	TRBJ2-1	CASSVRTGEQFF
TRBV7-2	TRBJ1-3	CASSPNSYSGNTIYF
TRBV15	TRBJ2-3	CATSRGASTDTQYF
TRBV19	TRBJ2-6	CASSAYRGQAMTTGANVLTF
TRBV4-1	TRBJ2-7	CASSQSASNFYEQYF
TRBV7-8	TRBJ2-3	CASSPYIDTQYF
TRBV5-4	TRBJ1-2	CASSSVYGYTF
TRBV7-8	TRBJ1-1	CASSTIQGVRNTEAFF
TRBV3-1/TRBV3-2	TRBJ1-5	CASSQGVGDQPQHF
TRBV28	TRBJ1-2	CASSLLAGAYVTF
TRBV2	TRBJ1-1	CASSVTVQRNTEAFF
TRBV10-3	TRBJ1-2	CAISSGNYGYTF
TRBV30	TRBJ2-7	CAWSGGYEQYF
TRBV19	TRBJ1-5	CASSPSLRAGGYQPQHF
TRBV10-2	TRBJ1-2	CASSAQGLANYGYTF
TRBV5-4	TRBJ1-1	CASSFDGGGTWF
TRBV5-8	TRBJ2-7	CASSVGGLYEQYF
TRBV18	TRBJ1-4	CASSPIGVRGEKLFF
TRBV6-4	TRBJ2-1	CASSEYSGRAYEQFF
TRBV6-6	TRBJ1-1	CAGTSGQPNTEAFF
TRBV7-6	TRBJ2-7	CASSSTGPSYEQYF
TRBV7-2	TRBJ1-2	CASSLEGGGAYGYTF
TRBV29-1	TRBJ1-3	CSVKTASGNTIYF
TRBV9	TRBJ1-2	CASSGRDSLLYGYTF
TRBV12-3/TRBV12-4	TRBJ2-1	CASSFPGGEQFF
TRBV5-6	TRBJ2-5	CASSLGSGLETQYF
TRBV9	TRBJ2-5	CASSAGQGDWETQYF
TRBV11-3	TRBJ2-5	CASSLNRQETQYF
TRBV21-1	TRBJ2-7	CASSYRDRLFTLYYEQYF
TRBV6-6	TRBJ1-5	CASSREQGDNQPQHF
TRBV18	TRBJ1-2	CASSPRDKEGYTF
TRBV15	TRBJ2-1	CATSGTGGYNEQFF
TRBV4-1	TRBJ2-7	CASSQEGHSQAYEQYF
TRBV6-1	TRBJ1-5	CASSELVLYSNQPQHF
TRBV6-5	TRBJ2-5	CASRRGGGETQYF
TRBV10-3	TRBJ1-2	CAIKPGQGFYGYTF
TRBV19	TRBJ2-1	CASTPVRASGSLNEQFF
TRBV28	TRBJ1-5	CASSYPNRGRQPQHF